These T cell receptor beta chains were read from a single sample in a study of CD8 T cells in Susac syndrome. Each CDR3 protein is one row after TCRdb ran MiXCR on the immunoSEQ multiplex PCR reads. The data contain about 210,000 distinct CDR3 sequences, 95% of them singletons. The specimen was CD4+ T cells from PBMCs. These receptors were obtained from a human donor with multiple sclerosis. Each CDR3 is given with its conserved first and last residue. D genes are given only for firm matches. Only some rows state a clone size, as once, few, many or a class for expanded clones.

>-|TRBV7-9|TRBJ1-6|-
TGTGCCAGCGGTAATACTCGGGGGACGACTTCACCCCTCCACTTT
CASGNTRGTTSPLHF
>few|TRBV15|TRBJ1-1|-
TGTGCCACCAGCAGAGTTGGCAGGAACACTGAAGCTTTCTTT
CATSRVGRNTEAFF
>-|TRBV6-5|TRBJ2-3|TRBD2
TGTGCCAGCAGTTTTACTAGCGGGGGGGCTGCCACAGATACGCAGTATTTT
CASSFTSGGAATDTQYF
>once|TRBV20-1|TRBJ2-1|-
TGCAGTGGACGTAGGGACTCCTACAATGAGCAGTTCTTC
CSGRRDSYNEQFF
>-|TRBV27|TRBJ2-1|-
TGTGCCAGCAGCCACATCATCCTAGCGCAATCCTACAATGAGCAGTTCTTC
CASSHIILAQSYNEQFF
>-|TRBV18|TRBJ1-2|-
TGTGCCAGCTCACATAAGGACAGAGCCCTATCCAATGGCTACACCTTC
CASSHKDRALSNGYTF
>-|TRBV3-1|TRBJ2-1|-
TGTGCCAGCAGCCAAGCAACCGTCCTCAATGAGCAGTTCTTC
CASSQATVLNEQFF
>-|TRBV5-1|TRBJ1-1|-
TGCGCCAGCAGCTTGGACGGGGGCGGATCAGCTTTCTTT
CASSLDGGGSAFF
>-|TRBV30|TRBJ1-4|-
TGTGCCTGGAGTGTACAGTCGGGGGAAAAACTGTTTTTT
CAWSVQSGEKLFF
>-|TRBV4-2|TRBJ2-5|-
TGTGCCAGCAGCCAAGAAGGGGACGGGGATCAAGAGACCCAGTACTTC
CASSQEGDGDQETQYF
>-|TRBV25-1|TRBJ1-2|TRBD1
TGTGCCAGCAGGGACATACAGGGGAGCAACACCTTC
CASRDIQGSNTF
>-|TRBV5-4|TRBJ2-2|TRBD1
TGTGCCAGCAGCCTTCAGGGGGCTGGCACCGGGGAGCTGTTTTTT
CASSLQGAGTGELFF
>once|TRBV29-1|TRBJ2-1|TRBD1
TGCAGCGGTGACAGGGGGCTCGACAATGAGCAGTTCTTC
CSGDRGLDNEQFF
>once|TRBV7-2|TRBJ2-7|-
TGTGCCAGCAGCTTAGAAGGCGGGATCGAGCAGTACTTC
CASSLEGGIEQYF
>-|TRBV5-1|TRBJ2-1|TRBD1
TGCGCCAGCAGCTTGCTAACGGGACAGGGTAACAATGAGCAGTTCTTC
CASSLLTGQGNNEQFF
>-|TRBV9|TRBJ2-2|TRBD1
TGTGCCAGCAGCGAGACAGGGCTCAACACCGGGGAGCTGTTTTTT
CASSETGLNTGELFF
>-|TRBV9|TRBJ1-2|-
TGTGCCAGCAGCGCCCTAGACGGGAATAACTATGGCTACACCTTC
CASSALDGNNYGYTF
>once|TRBV6-5|TRBJ2-5|-
TGTGCCAGCAGTTTAATCAAGGCGGGCGAGAGGTACTTC
CASSLIKAGERYF